The 27 T cell receptor beta chains listed next were all sequenced from one sample in a study of blood T cells in healthy people across ages. Primed by a sample-barcoded 5' primer and a J-beta primer mix, a second PCR proceeded for about 7 to 11 cycles. TCRdb redid the calling of the 5' RACE reads with MiXCR, one entry per CDR3 protein. Of approximately 2,000,000 distinct CDR3 sequences listed, about 39% were seen once; the top ten hold 23%. Source material: blood. The receptors here all came from a human donor in good health.

This clonotype has a handful of counts. This chain connects TRBV7-2 to TRBJ1-4; D gene unclear. The CDR3 has 16 amino acids. Germline V gene data show CDR1 as SGHTA and CDR2 as FQGNSA. Trimming removed 5 bases from V and 2 bases from J, with 15 bases in between. In DNA, the CDR3 is TGTGCCAGCAGCAAACTCCCTGTGGGGACTAATGAAAAACTGTTTTTT. Encoded protein: CASSKLPVGTNEKLFF.

CDR3 residues: CASSPEDRGIDTQYF. Here the CDR3 DNA reads TGTGCCAGCAGCCCGGAGGACAGGGGGATAGATACGCAGTATTTT. The V gene is TRBV7-3, the J gene TRBJ2-3; 10 bases map to TRBD1. CDR1 is SGHTA, CDR2 FQGTGA, per germline. V dropped 5 bases and J dropped 5; count of bases not matched to a gene: 7. This CDR3 spans 15 amino acids.

The chain has TRBV27 and TRBJ2-4, with D possibly TRBD1 on 6 matching bases. The assigned J gene may be wrong: the sequence end matches TRBJ2-7 better. Germline V gives CDR1 MNHEY, CDR2 SMNVEV (reference sequence). This CDR3 spans 14 amino acids. CDR3 in DNA: TGTGCCAGCAAACCGGGACACGGTGCCTACGAGCAGTACTTC. It yields the protein CASKPGHGAYEQYF.

This chain uses TRBV30 with TRBJ1-2; 7 bases match TRBD1. Germline CDR1 GTSNPN, CDR2 SVGIG (reference sequence). The CDR3 spans 13 residues. Trimming removed 3 bases from V and 4 bases from J; junction bases left unmatched: 5. The CDR3 here is CAWRNRGVYGYTF. The CDR3 DNA sequence: TGTGCCTGGAGAAACAGGGGCGTCTATGGCTACACCTTC.

This chain uses TRBV5-1 with TRBJ1-4; D is uncertain. V lost 4 bases to trimming and J lost 8 bases, with 15 bases between them. Germline CDR1 reads SGHRS; CDR2 reads YFSETQ. This CDR3 is built from 14 residues. The CDR3 bases are TGCGCCAGCAGCCAAACGGGTTACGAGGAAAAACTGTTTTTT. This encodes CASSQTGYEEKLFF.

The CDR3 reads CASSLFIGGDGYTF. CDR3 DNA: TGTGCCAGCAGCTTGTTTATAGGGGGCGATGGCTACACCTTC. The rearrangement joins TRBV5-8 to TRBJ1-2, with 7 bases aligning to TRBD1. V trimming: 1 base; J trimming: 6 bases; junction bases outside the gene matches: 6. The CDR3 contains 14 residues. The germline CDR1 and CDR2 sequences are SGHTS and YDEGEE.

This clonotype was counted a few times. V is TRBV7-2 and J is TRBJ1-3; D possibly corresponds to TRBD1 (5 bases). Trimming pared 4 bases from V and 0 bases from J, leaving 10 bases between. The CDR3 consists of 15 residues. Germline V gene sequence: CDR1 SGHTA, CDR2 FQGNSA. In DNA, the CDR3 is TGTGCCAGCAGCTCGTCAACAGGCTCTGGAAACACCATATATTTT. Its translation is CASSSSTGSGNTIYF.

This clonotype has a handful of counts. V is TRBV4-3 and J is TRBJ1-4; 7 positions agree with TRBD1. Germline lookup yields CDR1 LGHNA and CDR2 YSLEER. The CDR3 covers 16 residues. V shed 1 base, J shed 5 bases, and the junction held 7 bases outside the gene matches. The CDR3 bases are TGCGCCAGCAGCCAAGCCCGGGGACAGCGGAATGAAAAACTGTTTTTT. It translates to CASSQARGQRNEKLFF.

This clonotype was seen many times. The chain joins TRBV28 to TRBJ1-5; 8 bases fit TRBD1. Per germline, CDR1 MDHEN and CDR2 SYDVKM. J was trimmed by 1 base and V by 6 bases; bases with no gene match: 14. The CDR3 extends over 18 amino acids. For the CDR3, the DNA is TGTGCCAGCAGCGCCCTCGACAGGGGTAGGATGAGCAATCAGCCCCAGCATTTT. Residues: CASSALDRGRMSNQPQHF. Full variable domain (outside the CDR3, taken from reference TRBV28 and TRBJ1-5): DVKVTQSSRYLVKRTGEKVFLECVQDMDHENMFWYRQDPGLGLRLIYFSYDVKMKEKGDIPEGYSVSREKKERFSLILESASTNQTSMYLCASSALDRGRMSNQPQHFGDGTRLSIL.

The J gene is TRBJ2-3, the V gene TRBV28; 8 nucleotides align to TRBD1. Per germline, CDR1 MDHEN and CDR2 SYDVKM. The CDR3 length is 16 residues. The ends lost 1 base at V and 2 bases at J; junction bases unmatched: 5. The CDR3 DNA follows: TGTGCCAGCAGTTTATTGGGGACAGGTGTCACAGATACGCAGTATTTT. Protein product: CASSLLGTGVTDTQYF.

This rearrangement joins TRBV5-1 to TRBJ2-7; tentatively, D is TRBD2 (6 bases). V was cut by 4 bases and J by 3 bases, with 20 bases left in between. The CDR3 spans 16 residues. Looked up from germline, CDR1 is SGHRS and CDR2 is YFSETQ. CDR3: CASSSLRGSPIYEQYF. For the CDR3, the DNA is TGCGCCAGCAGCAGCCTACGGGGGAGCCCAATCTACGAGCAGTACTTC.

The V gene is TRBV24-1, the J gene TRBJ2-1, with D possibly matching TRBD2 (6 bases). V lost 5 bases, J lost 2 bases, and 15 bases lay in between. The CDR3 is 16 residues long. Per the germline V gene, CDR1 is KGHDR and CDR2 is SFDVKD. CDR3 nucleotide sequence: TGTGCCACCAGTGCCCGATTAGCGGCAACCTACAATGAGCAGTTCTTC. The encoded protein is CATSARLAATYNEQFF.

The J gene is TRBJ2-3, the V gene TRBV20-1; unclear D gene. The CDR3 spans 15 residues. Deletions cut 0 bases from V and 4 bases from J, with 14 bases between. CDR1 and CDR2 from the germline V gene are DFQATT and SNEGSKA (reference sequence). For the CDR3, the DNA is TGCAGTGCTAGAGATCTATTAGACGGGTCAGATACGCAGTATTTT. Residues: CSARDLLDGSDTQYF.

This clonotype was detected a few times. J is TRBJ2-1 and V is TRBV3-1, with D unresolved. V lost 0 bases to trimming and J lost 8 bases, with 14 bases between them. Germline CDR1 LGHDT, CDR2 YNNKEL (reference sequence). The CDR3 has 15 amino acids. The DNA for the CDR3 is TGTGCCAGCAGCCAAGATTATGTGGGCTCCGATGAGCAGTTCTTC. Translated: CASSQDYVGSDEQFF.

The chain employs TRBV9 and TRBJ2-7, with D uncertain. Germline V gene sequence: CDR1 SGDLS, CDR2 YYNGEE. Trimming cost V 4 bases and J 0 bases, with 14 bases left between them. This CDR3 spans 15 amino acids. The CDR3 nucleotides read TGTGCCAGCAGCATAGACCCTCTGAGCTCCTACGAGCAGTACTTC. It specifies CASSIDPLSSYEQYF.

This clonotype has a handful of counts. This rearrangement joins TRBV4-2 to TRBJ1-6, with D possibly matching TRBD1 (6 bases). Germline CDR1 is LGHNA and CDR2 is YNFKEQ. The V and J ends lost 0 bases and 9 bases respectively, with 12 bases between them. This CDR3 spans 15 amino acids. The DNA for the CDR3 is TGTGCCAGCAGCCAAGACTTGGACAGACGTTCACCCCTCCACTTT. This sequence encodes CASSQDLDRRSPLHF.

This clonotype was recorded many times. The CDR3 DNA is TGCAGCGCTACCGGGACAGGGGGGTCCTACGAGCAGTACTTC. This gives the protein CSATGTGGSYEQYF. This chain links TRBV29-1 with TRBJ2-7; 11 bases align to TRBD1. V was pared by 7 bases and J by 1 base, with 6 bases of the junction left unmatched. Germline V gene data show CDR1 as SQVTM and CDR2 as ANQGSEA. This CDR3 comprises 14 residues.

J is TRBJ2-5 and V is TRBV7-6; 14 bases align to TRBD2. The CDR3 totals 16 residues. With V trimmed by 4 bases and J by 4 bases, 5 bases remained unmatched. Germline loops: CDR1 SGHVS, CDR2 FNYEAQ. CDR3 sequence reads: CASSSGLAGDPETQYF. As DNA, the CDR3 is TGTGCCAGCAGCTCGGGACTAGCGGGGGACCCAGAGACCCAGTACTTC.

This clonotype was recorded once. This chain links TRBV9 with TRBJ1-2, with 10 bases matching TRBD1. The CDR3 length is 15 residues. With V trimmed by 0 bases and J by 4 bases, 3 bases remained unmatched. The V gene's germline CDR1 is SGDLS and CDR2 YYNGEE. Here the CDR3 reads CASSVGDRGAYGYTF. In nucleotides, the CDR3 is TGTGCCAGCAGCGTAGGGGACAGGGGAGCCTATGGCTACACCTTC.

The rearrangement joins TRBV9 to TRBJ1-6; 10 bases align to TRBD1. There are 14 residues in the CDR3. The ends lost 2 bases at V and 8 bases at J; junction bases unmatched: 1. Germline V lookup: CDR1 SGDLS, CDR2 YYNGEE. The CDR3 spells CASSVGQGDSPLHF. The CDR3 DNA reads TGTGCCAGCAGCGTCGGACAGGGGGATTCACCCCTCCACTTT.

CDR3 sequence reads: CASSLAGVTLAGELFF. The CDR3 DNA is TGCGCCAGCTCACTAGCGGGGGTAACCTTGGCCGGGGAGCTGTTTTTT. The V gene is TRBV5-1, the J gene TRBJ2-2, with 11 bases identical to TRBD2. Germline CDR1 reads SGHRS; CDR2 reads YFSETQ. Losses at the gene ends were 7 bases for V and 6 bases for J; bases not matched to a gene: 11. The CDR3 contains 16 residues.

This clonotype was seen a few times. The gene calls are TRBV28 and TRBJ2-4; 10 positions agree with TRBD1. The DNA end favors TRBJ2-7, so the J call may be wrong. CDR3 size: 16 residues. The germline V gene has CDR1 MDHEN and CDR2 SYDVKM. The CDR3 DNA reads TGTGCCAGCAGTCTCAATCCGGGACAGGGGAAGGACGAGCAGTACTTC. Translating it yields CASSLNPGQGKDEQYF.

V usage is TRBV12-3 or TRBV12-4 and J usage is TRBJ2-3, with a possible D match to TRBD2 (5 bases). This CDR3 region has 15 residues. Deletions cut 3 bases from V and 4 bases from J, with 14 bases between. This CDR3 reads CASSFGLASPDTQYF. CDR3 coding DNA: TGTGCCAGCAGTTTCGGGCTAGCATCGCCAGATACGCAGTATTTT.

A single count supports this clonotype. The CDR3 nucleotides are TGTGCCAGCAGCCACGGACACTCCTCCTACGAGCAGTACTTC. As protein: CASSHGHSSYEQYF. The rearrangement uses TRBV5-6 and TRBJ2-7; a weak D match, TRBD1 (5 bases). Germline lookup yields CDR1 SGHDT and CDR2 YYEEEE. This CDR3 region has 14 residues. Deletions cut 4 bases from V and 0 bases from J, with 11 bases between.

The chain combines TRBV6-5 with TRBJ2-7, with 8 bases matching TRBD1. This CDR3 contains 16 residues. CDR1 MNHEY and CDR2 SVGAGI come from the germline V gene. Trimming at V came to 5 bases and at J to 2 bases, leaving 11 bases not matched to a gene. The CDR3 sequence is CASSPTVQGVPYEQYF. CDR3 nucleotide sequence: TGTGCCAGCAGTCCAACCGTACAGGGGGTTCCCTACGAGCAGTACTTC.

The rearrangement joins TRBV2 to TRBJ1-2; TRBD1 matches at 7 bases. V was pared by 8 bases and J by 4 bases, with 7 bases of the junction left unmatched. The CDR3 sequence is 13 residues long. The germline V gene encodes CDR1 SNHLY and CDR2 FYNNEI. The CDR3: CASPGTDVYGYTF. CDR3 coding DNA: TGTGCCAGCCCCGGGACAGATGTCTATGGCTACACCTTC.

This chain links TRBV7-8 with TRBJ2-3, with 9 nucleotides matching TRBD1. V shed 3 bases and J 2 bases; nucleotides not matched to a gene: 6. Germline V gene sequence: CDR1 SGHVS, CDR2 FQNEAQ. This CDR3 spans 16 amino acids. For the CDR3, the DNA is TGTGCCAGCAGCTTCCCGACAGGGGGTAACACAGATACGCAGTATTTT. Translating gives CASSFPTGGNTDTQYF.